Below, 17 T cell receptor beta chains from the same sample are listed, as sequenced in a study of CD8 T cells in ankylosing spondylitis listed by TCRdb under 2017. Which antigens these TCRs recognize remains unknown. Libraries came from 5' RACE. The sequencer was an Illumina HiSeq 2500. TCRdb passed the public sequencing reads through fastp at Q25 and MiXCR, retaining productive beta sequences. CDR3 protein sequences are deduplicated, and each keeps its most common genes and DNA. A total of some 840,000 distinct CDR3 sequences appear in this sample, around 11% of them only once. The top ten constitute approximately 0.46% of the sample. Results and caveats for the whole study, not just this receptor: Blood from ankylosing spondylitis patients appeared to be characterized by a TCR beta motif made up of several highly homologous amino acid variants.

The sample comprised blood, either unsorted or a sorted T cell fraction (not recorded which). Receptor source: a male donor with ankylosing spondylitis.

The V and J genes are TRBV6-1 and TRBJ1-2; TRBD1 aligns across 7 bases. Germline V gives CDR1 MNHNS, CDR2 SASEGT. The CDR3 contains 13 residues. Trimming took 5 bases from V and 6 from J; bases not matched to a gene: 6. The CDR3 coding sequence is TGTGCCAGCAGTCCCCGACAGGGTAATGGCTACACCTTC. It specifies CASSPRQGNGYTF.

The sample holds many counts of this clonotype. This sequence joins TRBV12-3 or TRBV12-4 and TRBJ2-5; 8 nucleotides agree with TRBD2. The CDR3 covers 16 residues. The trim removed 6 bases at V and 0 bases at J, leaving 9 bases unmatched. CDR3 in amino acids: CASSPGGTRYQETQYF. CDR3 nucleotide sequence: TGTGCCAGCAGCCCCGGCGGGACTAGGTACCAAGAGACCCAGTACTTC.

This clonotype was seen only a few times. CDR3 DNA: TGTGCCAGCTCACCACCGAATGCGGGACAGGGAATGATCCAGCCCCAGCATTTT. Translating it yields CASSPPNAGQGMIQPQHF. The chain combines TRBV18 with TRBJ1-5; 9 nucleotides match TRBD1. The CDR3 is 18 amino acids. Germline V lookup: CDR1 KGHSH, CDR2 LQKENI. J lost 7 bases, V lost 0 bases, and 13 bases had no gene match.

The chain uses TRBV20-1 and TRBJ2-3; 9 bases match TRBD2. The CDR3 is made up of 15 amino acids. The V gene end was trimmed by 3 bases and the J gene end by 4 bases; junction bases not matched to a gene: 8. The germline CDR1 and CDR2 sequences are DFQATT and SNEGSKA (reference sequence). CDR3 DNA: TGCAGTGCTAGCCCTCGGACTAGCGCGGCAGATACGCAGTATTTT. Encoded protein: CSASPRTSAADTQYF.

This clonotype has more than one count but fewer than ten. The gene calls are TRBV10-2 and TRBJ2-6; D call uncertain. The germline V and J ends were trimmed by 6 bases and 2 bases, with 14 bases remaining between them. This CDR3 is 16 amino acids long. CDR1 WSHSY and CDR2 SAAADI come from the germline V gene. The CDR3 sequence is CASRDQPGAGANVLTF. In DNA, the CDR3 is TGCGCCAGCAGGGACCAGCCCGGTGCTGGGGCCAACGTCCTGACTTTC.

This sequence joins TRBV20-1 and TRBJ2-3; possibly TRBD1 or TRBD2 for D (6 bases each). V was cut by 3 bases and J by 4 bases, with 11 bases left in between. This CDR3 spans 13 amino acids. Per germline, CDR1 DFQATT and CDR2 SNEGSKA (reference sequence). The CDR3 region is CSASQRGADTQYF. CDR3 in DNA: TGCAGTGCTAGCCAGAGGGGGGCAGATACGCAGTATTTT.

The genes are TRBV24-1 and TRBJ1-2; 8 nucleotides align to TRBD1. The V and J ends lost 4 bases and 2 bases, in that order; junction bases with no gene match: 8. Germline values: CDR1 KGHDR, CDR2 SFDVKD. The CDR3 covers 16 residues. The chain's CDR3 is CATSETYRGGNYGYTF. In nucleotides, the CDR3 is TGTGCCACCAGTGAGACGTACAGGGGGGGAAACTATGGCTACACCTTC.

In its sample, this clonotype was seen many times. The V and J genes are TRBV10-3 and TRBJ2-1; 12 positions agree with TRBD2. This CDR3 has 18 residues. Germline CDR1 is ENHRY and CDR2 is SYGVKD. The V gene end was trimmed by 4 bases and the J gene end by 0 bases; junction bases not matched to a gene: 7. The CDR3 DNA reads TGTGCCATCAGTGGGACTAGCGGGATCCCCAGCTCCTACAATGAGCAGTTCTTC. It translates to CAISGTSGIPSSYNEQFF.

This clonotype was detected many times. The chain employs TRBV20-1 and TRBJ1-5, with TRBD1 identical over 8 bases. The CDR3 covers 14 residues. V was pared by 6 bases and J by 4 bases, with 8 bases of the junction left unmatched. CDR1 DFQATT and CDR2 SNEGSKA come from the germline V gene (reference sequence). CDR3 amino acids: CSATTGGRNQPQHF. Here the CDR3 DNA reads TGCAGTGCAACAACAGGGGGAAGGAATCAGCCCCAGCATTTT.

This clonotype came up many times. This sequence joins TRBV20-1 and TRBJ2-5; no reliable D call. V was shortened by 0 bases and J by 2 bases, with 7 bases between the two germline ends. CDR3 length: 13 residues. In germline, CDR1 is DFQATT, CDR2 SNEGSKA (reference sequence). This chain's CDR3 is CSARDQAQETQYF. In DNA, the CDR3 is TGCAGTGCTAGAGATCAGGCACAAGAGACCCAGTACTTC.

For this clonotype: Only one base separates this from a far larger clonotype, so it likely reflects a read error. V gene TRBV20-1 combines with J gene TRBJ2-7; D might be TRBD1 or TRBD2, each matching 5 bases. This CDR3 comprises 13 residues. CDR1 DFQATT and CDR2 SNEGSKA come from the germline V gene (reference sequence). The germline V and J ends were trimmed by 7 bases and 0 bases, with 13 bases remaining between them. This chain's CDR3 is CSGRDGSSYEQYF. The CDR3 DNA reads TGCAGTGGACGGGACGGCAGCTCCTACGAGCAGTACTTC.

The J gene is TRBJ2-3, the V gene TRBV19, with TRBD1 matching 10 bases. Germline CDR1 is LNHDA and CDR2 is SQIVND (reference sequence). CDR3 size: 13 residues. V shed 6 bases and J 14 bases; nucleotides not matched to a gene: 11. The CDR3 bases are TGTGCCAGTAGCTCTATCGACAGGGGGCTCAGGTATTTT. Its translation: CASSSIDRGLRYF.

The CDR3 is CATGGGNTIYF. CDR3 nucleotides: TGCGCCACCGGGGGTGGAAACACCATATATTTT. This chain joins TRBV4-3 and TRBJ1-3; TRBD1 might be the D (5 bases). The CDR3 consists of 11 residues. V was cut by 10 bases and J by 3 bases, with 7 bases left in between. The germline V gene has CDR1 LGHNA and CDR2 YSLEER.

This clonotype was found a few times. The J gene is TRBJ1-4, the V gene TRBV20-1; tentative D call: TRBD1 (5 bases). The CDR3 loop spans 11 amino acids. CDR1 is DFQATT and CDR2 is SNEGSKA in the germline V gene (reference sequence). V gave up 6 bases and J gave up 5 bases, with 7 bases separating them. This CDR3 reads CSAQGNEKLFF. The CDR3 nucleotides are TGCAGTGCCCAGGGAAATGAAAAACTGTTTTTT.

This clonotype was detected a few times. This rearrangement joins TRBV20-1 to TRBJ1-1, with D hard to call. The CDR3 is 15 amino acids. Germline V gives CDR1 DFQATT, CDR2 SNEGSKA (reference sequence). Trimming took 6 bases from V and 8 from J, leaving 25 bases between them. CDR3 nucleotide sequence: TGCAGTGCCGAAACCATAGGTCAAGCTAAGAAGGAAGCTTTCTTT. Its protein is CSAETIGQAKKEAFF.

This chain links TRBV21-1 with TRBJ1-5; TRBD1, as called in the table, went unchecked against the DNA. TRBV21-1 is shown as a pseudogene. The CDR3 loop spans 15 amino acids. The CDR3 DNA is TGTGCCAGCGTTGCTAACGCCAAGGCCCCTCAGCCCCAGCATTTT. It codes for CASVANAKAPQPQHF.

This clonotype showed up many times. The V call is TRBV7-2, the J call TRBJ2-1; a weak D match, TRBD2 (7 bases). Trimming stripped 3 bases from V and 4 bases from J, with 16 bases between. The CDR3 is 16 amino acids. Germline assignment: CDR1 SGHTA and CDR2 FQGNSA. As DNA, the CDR3 is TGTGCCAGCAGCTTCCAATGGGGGCGGGGGTACAATGAGCAGTTCTTC. Its protein is CASSFQWGRGYNEQFF.